This T cell receptor (beta chain) was observed in a study of cytomegalovirus exposure and HLA in healthy donors. Study-wide results and caveats: In presence/absence analyses, roughly uniform sequencing depth across donors was assumed. Productive status was seen about 90% or about 30% of the time for most TCR beta V segments in an earlier analysis. HLA restriction was apparent for most CMV-associated TCR beta chains in a later analysis.

In regard to this clone: Its antigen is unidentified. Since no conserved phenylalanine or tryptophan closes the CDR3, a read error is the likely cause.

Amplification used 60 Vbeta primers and 13 Jbeta primers. Only in-frame clones appear in the TCRdb table, and some are missing; sequencing was by immunoSEQ multiplex PCR. The sample contains about 130,000 clones, roughly four fifths of which appear only once. The CDR3 spans 13 residues. J gave up 5 bases and V 5 bases, and 2 bases lay outside the gene matches. Germline V lookup: CDR1 SGHVS, CDR2 FQNEAQ. Whereas donors were nominally healthy upon sampling, unrecorded immune exposures were probable. The sequencing sample was made of PBMCs. The V gene is TRBV7-8, the J gene TRBJ2-7; 11 bases are shared with TRBD1. This clonotype was sampled from a woman in her 50s in good health and CMV-seropositive. The CDR3 DNA is TGTGCCAGCAGCGCGGACAGGGGGCACGAGCAGTACCTC. Its protein product is CASSADRGHEQYL.